The rows below give T cell receptor beta chains drawn from one sample of a study of identical twins. TCRdb passed the 5' RACE reads through MiXCR, listing each CDR3 protein once. The table records under 900,000 distinct CDR3 sequences, 15% to 20% of them present only once. Another study also made use of these data, one on T cells expressing NK-cell markers.

The specimen sequenced was PBMCs. Receptors were obtained from a woman aged 18-35 years in good health. CDR3s include the opening cysteine and the closing phenylalanine or tryptophan. A D gene is named only where the DNA matches it firmly. Where a row states a size, it is once, few, many or the class of an expanded clone; other rows omit it.

v_gene: TRBV29-1
j_gene: TRBJ2-3
d_gene: .
abundance: few
CDR3aa: CSTFSTDTQYF
CDR3nt: TGCAGCACATTTAGCACAGATACGCAGTATTTT

v_gene: TRBV9
j_gene: TRBJ1-1
d_gene: TRBD1
abundance: few
CDR3aa: CASSAPTGGSQEAFF
CDR3nt: TGTGCCAGCAGCGCCCCAACAGGGGGCTCGCAGGAAGCTTTCTTT

v_gene: TRBV5-6
j_gene: TRBJ2-5
d_gene: .
abundance: .
CDR3aa: CASSRLRGGAWETQYF
CDR3nt: TGTGCCAGCAGCCGCCTCAGGGGGGGGGCATGGGAGACCCAGTACTTC

v_gene: TRBV7-9
j_gene: TRBJ2-7
d_gene: .
abundance: .
CDR3aa: CASSLGRYSTYEQYF
CDR3nt: TGTGCCAGCAGCTTAGGGCGGTACTCTACCTACGAGCAGTACTTC

v_gene: TRBV4-3
j_gene: TRBJ2-5
d_gene: TRBD2
abundance: few
CDR3aa: CASSQDRGSGSETQYF
CDR3nt: TGCGCCAGCAGCCAAGATCGGGGTAGCGGGAGTGAGACCCAGTACTTC

v_gene: TRBV12-5
j_gene: TRBJ2-6
d_gene: .
abundance: once
CDR3aa: CASGPEGAGANVLTF
CDR3nt: TGTGCTAGTGGGCCCGAGGGGGCTGGGGCCAACGTCCTGACTTTC

v_gene: TRBV5-6
j_gene: TRBJ1-5
d_gene: .
abundance: few
CDR3aa: CASSLQPNQPQHF
CDR3nt: TGTGCCAGCAGCTTACAGCCTAATCAGCCCCAGCATTTT

v_gene: TRBV20-1
j_gene: TRBJ2-5
d_gene: TRBD1
abundance: .
CDR3aa: CSASAPGQKKETQYF
CDR3nt: TGCAGTGCTAGCGCCCCGGGACAGAAGAAAGAGACCCAGTACTTC

v_gene: TRBV12-3/TRBV12-4
j_gene: TRBJ2-7
d_gene: .
abundance: .
CDR3aa: CASSTPEDYPSYEQYF
CDR3nt: TGTGCCAGCAGTACACCCGAGGACTACCCTTCCTACGAGCAGTACTTC

v_gene: TRBV15
j_gene: TRBJ1-1
d_gene: .
abundance: few
CDR3aa: CATSREGTTEAFF
CDR3nt: TGTGCCACCAGCAGAGAGGGGACCACTGAAGCTTTCTTT

v_gene: TRBV18
j_gene: TRBJ2-1
d_gene: TRBD2
abundance: .
CDR3aa: CASSPILAGGPGYNEQFF
CDR3nt: TGTGCCAGCTCACCAATTCTAGCGGGGGGGCCTGGCTACAATGAGCAGTTCTTC

v_gene: TRBV5-1
j_gene: TRBJ2-3
d_gene: TRBD1
abundance: few
CDR3aa: CASSLGKQGDTDTQYF
CDR3nt: TGCGCCAGCAGCTTAGGAAAACAGGGGGACACAGATACGCAGTATTTT

v_gene: TRBV20-1
j_gene: TRBJ1-4
d_gene: TRBD1
abundance: .
CDR3aa: CSADDRGGEKLFF
CDR3nt: TGCAGTGCGGATGACAGGGGCGGCGAAAAACTGTTTTTT

v_gene: TRBV7-3
j_gene: TRBJ1-1
d_gene: .
abundance: few
CDR3aa: CASRGKLQGGGKAFF
CDR3nt: TGTGCCAGCAGGGGAAAACTACAGGGCGGTGGGAAAGCTTTCTTT

v_gene: TRBV12-3/TRBV12-4
j_gene: TRBJ1-2
d_gene: .
abundance: few
CDR3aa: CASGAGYGYTF
CDR3nt: TGTGCCAGCGGGGCAGGGTATGGCTACACCTTC

v_gene: TRBV5-1
j_gene: TRBJ2-7
d_gene: TRBD2
abundance: many
CDR3aa: CASSFKGLAGGSYEQYF
CDR3nt: TGCGCCAGCAGCTTTAAGGGACTAGCGGGAGGATCCTACGAGCAGTACTTC

v_gene: TRBV30
j_gene: TRBJ2-5
d_gene: .
abundance: few
CDR3aa: CAWSLGQETQYF
CDR3nt: TGTGCCTGGAGTCTGGGTCAAGAGACCCAGTACTTC